This T cell receptor (beta chain) came from a study of cytomegalovirus exposure and HLA in healthy donors (dated by TCRdb to the late 2010s). Study-wide context: An earlier analysis of roughly 630 of the donors reported 276 Gb of sequence data and around 120 million unique TCR beta sequences from 150 million to 200 million T cells. In an earlier analysis of 587 of the donors, high-throughput TCR beta sequencing was used to judge whether each TCR beta V gene segment behaved as functional or pseudogenic. Class I and class II HLA loci were covered by the typing at four-digit resolution. Rather than using new phenotypic data, the later analysis identified candidate immune exposures from TCR beta sequences and from how often those sequences occurred across donors. A later analysis re-analyzed previously published TCR beta repertoires from 600 to 850 donors and added high-resolution HLA genotyping to study TCR occurrence patterns. Every discovery cohort repertoire had been produced on one sequencing platform. Of the roughly 390 genotyped donors, approximately 80% fell in the genetic ancestry cluster associated with self-reported Caucasian donors. Typing coverage differed by locus: A, B, C, DRB1 and DQB1 were typed in roughly 629-630 donors, DQA1 in roughly 500, DPA1 in approximately 610, and DPB1 in roughly 470. The T cell repertoires of some 700 subjects were profiled by immunosequencing and related to cytomegalovirus serostatus. In addition to the first cohort of 666 subjects, a separate validation cohort of 120 different subjects was used. High-throughput TCR immunosequencing, statistical association of individual TCRs with disease status, and machine learning were combined to predict cytomegalovirus infection status. An early release covering 550 to 650 HLA-typed donors comprised 250 to 350 gigabases of sequencing data and 85 million to 100 million unique TCR sequences. The study was designed to test whether signatures of past pathogen exposure could be identified by cataloging public T cell receptors. Donor age, sex, ethnicity and CMV serostatus were collected together with the repertoire data. Across 398 genotyped donors of the cohort, an average of approximately 240,000 unique TCR beta nucleotide sequences per donor were sequenced, and roughly 18% of those sequences were non-productive. Genome-wide SNP genotypes for about 65% of the roughly 670 donors were used in a later genetic analysis, which treated that subset as a discovery cohort. About five DR-DQ haplotypes were treated as single units for association and clustering because of strong linkage in the cohort.

What the authors observed across the whole study: A later analysis reported that several top co-occurrence clusters appeared linked to parvovirus B19, influenza, CMV and Epstein-Barr virus. The classifier was reported to diagnose cytomegalovirus status with high specificity and sensitivity in both the original cohort and the validation cohort. In the study, some 160 TCR beta chains were listed as associated with cytomegalovirus. An association between a missense DCLRE1C variant and V-gene and J-gene trimming of TCR beta chains was found in a later genetic analysis and replicated in an independent cohort. A group of highly shared sequence variants was considered likely to be a technical artifact of the sequencing pipeline. A later analysis associated about 17,000 TCR beta sequences with specific HLA alleles at a false discovery rate of 0.05. Immune exposure information for the cohort was limited to CMV serostatus. The authors suggested that the approach could potentially be generalized to other disease states and immunological phenotypes. In an earlier analysis of around 600 of the donors, most TCR beta V segments were observed in productive rearrangements about 90% or about 30% of the time, broadly matching IMGT annotations. Correlated functional status among segregating V segments might reflect linkage disequilibrium, but an unknown experimental factor could not be ruled out. Some 16 rarely observed V segments, including chromosome 9 orphons, were excluded from the earlier analysis of several hundred of the donors because counts were too low. A few of the identified cytomegalovirus-associated TCR beta chains were confirmed in vitro to be specific for cytomegalovirus antigens. A further reported finding was that TCR beta sequences accurately predicted the HLA-A and HLA-B alleles for most subjects in the first cohort. The cohort was sequenced for TCR beta chains only, and without alpha or paired-chain data the features that could be detected were limited. Strong co-occurrence of HLA alleles, especially DR and DQ, made assigning TCR associations to individual alleles difficult. Most TCR sequences were seen in very few donors, while some public TCRs were found in many individuals. Sequencing depth was assumed to be roughly uniform across donors in the presence/absence analyses, though that assumption may not hold. Because HLA typing was unavailable for some donors at each locus, only the typed subset was used in association tests. In a later analysis, HLA-associated TCR beta chains were found to be more clonally expanded and to have lower generation probabilities than equally common non-associated chains. According to a later analysis, most CMV-associated TCR beta chains appeared to be HLA-restricted, and the HLA associations seemed to be driven largely by CMV exposure. In a later analysis, the rate of TCR association differed among HLA loci, with DRB1 alleles having the most associated TCRs and HLA-C alleles having the fewest. A later genetic analysis reported fewer N-insertions in productive TCRs among donors in an Asian-associated ancestry cluster than the roughly 640-donor mean.

Regarding this clone: Its specific antigen is unknown. Base qualities are missing; no much larger clone stands one base away.

Library preparation used the immunoSEQ multiplex PCR assay. For the multiplex PCR, a mixture combining 60 forward primers for TCR Vbeta segments and 13 reverse primers for TCR Jbeta segments was used. The CDR3 region of rearranged TCR beta genes was amplified from genomic DNA with a multiplex PCR assay. The Illumina HiSeq System was used to sequence the amplified TCR beta libraries as 87-base-pair reads. In the authors' own workflow: A later analysis counted about 80 million unique TCR beta chains across the 640 or so repertoires, and roughly 9.9 million of these chains were shared by at least two donors. To remove PCR and sequencing errors, raw reads were error-corrected and collapsed into unique sequences using a nearest-neighbor algorithm that merged closely related sequences. V, D and J gene segments were assigned by aligning CDR3 sequences to IMGT reference sequences. For a sequence to be retained, at least a six-nucleotide match to both a V gene segment and a J gene segment was required. Rearrangements were called productive when the CDR3 lacked stop codons and stayed in frame with V and J; all others were non-productive. Following IMGT convention, CDR3 was defined as the stretch from the second conserved V-encoded cysteine up to the conserved J-encoded phenylalanine. Sequences without an unambiguous match to a single V gene segment were excluded from the earlier analysis of 450 to 650 of the donors. An earlier analysis of 500 to 700 of the donors classified V segments as functional when productive rearrangements were above 56.7% and as segregating when the standard deviation between donors was above 5%. To diagnose cytomegalovirus status from the catalog of TCR beta chain sequences, a statistical classification framework was built. In a later analysis, V and J genes were assigned by comparing TCR nucleotide sequences against IMGT/GENE-DB human TR gene sequences. Using the TCRdist pipeline, a later analysis assigned CDR3 sequences along with most-parsimonious VDJ recombination scenarios. A later analysis defined each TCR beta chain by its CDR3 amino acid sequence plus V-gene family, and excluded reads lacking a unique V-gene family. A later analysis removed roughly 590 highly shared, low-generation-probability nucleotide sequences to deal with suspected cross-contamination and a sequencing artifact. In a later analysis, a clonal expansion index for each public chain was calculated from normalized within-repertoire ranks of inferred template counts. A later analysis computed generation probabilities with a VDJ recombination model fitted to out-of-frame rearrangements, and checked the results against IGoR. Hypergeometric tests were used in a later analysis to score TCR-TCR, TCR-HLA and TCR-CMV co-occurrence, with a repertoire-size bias correction applied to the TCR pairs. A later analysis estimated false discovery rates by permuting HLA or CMV assignments 20 times. In a later analysis, co-occurring TCRs were grouped using DBSCAN, and TCRdist sequence similarity was added for clustering within HLA-allele-positive subsets. Repertoires with fewer than 30,000 or more than 120,000 public chains were left out of co-occurrence clustering, as were five repertoires with anomalous nucleotide sharing. What TCRdb holds here is the immuneACCESS table cut down to in-frame rearrangements. Part of the clones is not present; checked against another copy, under half of the missing clones reflect an unresolved V gene, and the others are unexplained. That table gives V, J and clone size, and the DNA gave D and trimming. Within this sample are 150,000 to 200,000 clones, with over 60% of them counted one time only. The ten largest make up around 0.99% of the sample.

The cohort was made up of approximately 700 healthy bone marrow donors. At the time of sampling, all cohort members were nominally healthy, though unrecorded immune exposures were likely present. The donor tested CMV seronegative, placing the donor among the 352 seronegative members of the cohort. A peripheral blood sample was provided by each donor, and peripheral blood mononuclear cells were used for TCR beta sequencing. Genomic DNA extraction from the blood cell samples was performed with the Qiagen DNeasy Blood Extraction Kit. The sequenced sample consisted of PBMCs. The receptor was isolated from a woman aged 40 to 50 in good health and CMV-seronegative.

The sequenced DNA: TGTGCCAGCAGTGACAGAAGGGGTGTGGAGACCCAGTACTTC. Its protein reads: CASSDRRGVETQYF. The sequence joins TRBV2 to TRBJ2-5; TRBD1 might be the D gene, on 5 matching bases. From cysteine to phenylalanine, the CDR3 is 14 amino acids long. Of all the DNA, just the CDR3 is kept, 42 bases in frame from base 1. Cut back by 3 bases and 5 bases, the V and J ends lie 13 bases apart. The germline V gene sets CDR1 to SNHLY and CDR2 to FYNNEI.